This record concerns one T cell receptor beta chain sequence. What it binds is not known. Other DNA sequences of this sample code for an identical CDR3. The sample originates from a study of shared clonotypes between healthy human individuals. Profiling relied on immunoSEQ multiplex PCR, and the TCRdb table lists in-frame clones only, not all of them. This sample has about 1 million clones, with more than 65% found just once. Findings and caveats of the study: Around 5.3% of naive CD4 clonotypes were shared across a few donors.

The CDR3 has 14 residues. Trimming took off 3 bases at V and 1 base at J, with 9 bases between the two ends. The germline CDR1 and CDR2 sequences are SGHRS and YFSETQ. The chain employs TRBV5-1 and TRBJ2-3; D unclear. Sequenced sample: memory CD4+ T cells sorted from blood. Subset defined: CD45RA-negative fraction. The TCR comes from a man aged 18 to 30 in good health. The CDR3 loop is CASSSGRGTDTQYF. CDR3 nucleotide sequence: TGCGCCAGCAGCTCCGGAAGAGGCACAGATACGCAGTATTTT.